Listed here are 7 T cell receptor beta chains from one sample, sequenced in a study of shared clonotypes between healthy human individuals. The assay was immunoSEQ multiplex PCR, and TCRdb's table has in-frame clones only and misses some. The repertoire includes 2 million to 3 million clones, approximately 93% of them detected once, and 0.36% sits in the top ten. Sequences were obtained from naive CD4+ T cells from PBMCs. Subset noted: CD45RA+ positively selected. Every receptor here comes from a man in his late teens or twenties in good health. Some clones in this sample may be carry-over from other donors' samples.

The chain recombines TRBV6-1 with TRBJ1-6; D may be TRBD1 (6 bases). Per germline, CDR1 MNHNS and CDR2 SASEGT. V lost 2 bases to trimming and J lost 7 bases, with 12 bases between them. CDR3 length equals 15 residues. The CDR3 coding sequence is TGTGCCAGCAGTGAAATTCCAGGGGCAAATTCACCCCTCCACTTT. Translated: CASSEIPGANSPLHF.

Remarks on this clone: The same CDR3 arises from other DNA sequences in this sample as well. The chain combines TRBV7-2 with TRBJ2-2; tentative D call: TRBD1 (6 bases). CDR1 and CDR2 from the germline V gene are SGHTA and FQGNSA. The germline V and J ends were trimmed by 4 bases and 5 bases, with 8 bases remaining between them. This CDR3 region has 13 residues. The CDR3 sequence is CASSSGTTGELFF. CDR3 nucleotide sequence: TGTGCCAGCAGCTCCGGGACAACCGGGGAGCTGTTTTTT.

DNA for the CDR3: TGTGCCAGCAGCCAAGGGACAGGAAATCAGCCCCAGCATTTT. Protein sequence: CASSQGTGNQPQHF. The chain employs TRBV6-5 and TRBJ1-5; 8 bases agree with TRBD1. This CDR3 region has 14 residues. Unmatched junction bases numbered 5, after V lost 6 bases and J lost 4 bases. Looked up from germline, CDR1 is MNHEY and CDR2 is SVGAGI.

As concerns this clone: Mismatch with germline at one junction end may stem from a read error. The V gene is TRBV6-1, the J gene TRBJ2-3; D perhaps matches TRBD2 (7 bases). This CDR3 contains 13 residues. Germline V lookup: CDR1 MNHNS, CDR2 SASEGT. CDR3 sequence: CASSDRGADRQYF. The CDR3 bases are TGTGCCAGCAGTGATCGGGGGGCAGATAGGCAGTATTTT.

This clone showed up just once. V gene TRBV5-8 combines with J gene TRBJ1-4; no firm D call. V was shortened by 0 bases and J by 0 bases, with 18 bases between the two germline ends. This CDR3 spans 19 amino acids. Per germline, CDR1 SGHTS and CDR2 YDEGEE. This chain's CDR3 is CASSLVGKVTLPTNEKLFF. CDR3 coding DNA: TGTGCCAGCAGCTTGGTGGGTAAGGTGACACTTCCAACTAATGAAAAACTGTTTTTT.

About this clone: At one boundary the junction diverges from the germline segment, which might be a read error. V is TRBV6-1 and J is TRBJ2-7, with 11 positions matching TRBD1. The CDR3 sequence is 18 residues long. In germline, CDR1 is MNHNS, CDR2 SASEGT. The CDR3 bases are TGTGCCGGCAGTGCCGGGGCCGGGACAGGGGGTAGCTCCTACGAGCAGTACTTC. Translating it yields CAGSAGAGTGGSSYEQYF.

Comments on this clone: The sample carries other DNA sequences with the same CDR3. The gene calls are TRBV5-1 and TRBJ2-7, with D perhaps matching TRBD1 (5 bases). Germline values: CDR1 SGHRS, CDR2 YFSETQ. The germline V and J ends were trimmed by 1 base and 3 bases, with 8 bases remaining between them. There are 13 residues in the CDR3. The CDR3 DNA follows: TGCGCCAGCAGCTTGACAGGAGACTACGAGCAGTACTTC. Translated: CASSLTGDYEQYF.